These T cell receptor beta chains were read from a single sample in a study of blood T cell repertoires in COVID-19. TCRdb's table, derived via immunoSEQ multiplex PCR, lists solely in-frame clones and lacks some. The sample includes approximately 300,000 clones, about 90% seen only once; the top ten take about 5.2%. The sequenced sample was PBMCs or T cells enriched from blood (not recorded which). These receptors all come from a woman in her 30s who had recovered from COVID-19. CDR3s include the opening cysteine and the closing phenylalanine or tryptophan. The order of the fields is J gene, V gene, CDR3 protein.

>TRBJ2-3|TRBV19
CASIAGGYGTDTQYF
>TRBJ2-7|TRBV15
CATSRDIGDEQYF
>TRBJ2-7|TRBV27
CASSPLSQGFSYEQYF
>TRBJ1-5|TRBV5-5
CASSFVQGIQPQHF
>TRBJ1-4|TRBV25-1
CASTSNRKAGKLFF
>TRBJ2-3|TRBV5-1
CASSPAGLAGTDTQYF
>TRBJ1-2|TRBV4-3
CASSQGTGVNYGYTF
>TRBJ1-3|TRBV5-4
CASSLRGGAGNTIYF
>TRBJ1-4|TRBV29-1
CSVAGSGGDLGTNEKLFF
>TRBJ1-1|TRBV28
CASSFSRGGTEAFF
>TRBJ1-1|TRBV27
CASSFGTEAFF
>TRBJ1-2|TRBV6-2/TRBV6-3
CASSYSGGRIYGYTF
>TRBJ1-4|TRBV5-6
CASSLTGVNEKLFF
>TRBJ1-4|TRBV5-6
CASSLAGTGANEKLFF
>TRBJ1-6|TRBV6-4
CASSLTGASPLHF
>TRBJ2-1|TRBV15
CATSRGDLRDDEQFF
>TRBJ1-1|TRBV7-2
CASSLQGWTEAFF
>TRBJ1-5|TRBV11-2
CASSLTGLRQPQHF
>TRBJ1-3|TRBV12-5
CASGLWGTGTIYF
>TRBJ1-1|TRBV5-8
CASSLAGRGGLHTEAFF
>TRBJ1-1|TRBV15
CATKQTANTEAFF
>TRBJ1-1|TRBV23-1
CARIRGRTEAFF
>TRBJ2-1|TRBV2
CASTLGGGSYNEQFF
>TRBJ1-3|TRBV28
CASKSTGTGVGNTIYF
>TRBJ1-4|TRBV2
CATQPNRVDEKLFF